These T cell receptor beta chains were read from a single sample in a study of identifying expanded T cells in peripheral blood. This table comes from immunoSEQ multiplex PCR, and its TCRdb copy is limited to in-frame clones, with some not included. Of some 93,000 clones listed, around nine tenths are singletons. The sequenced material came from blood. These receptors all stem from a person between 18 and 75 years old in good health. Both conserved end residues are part of each CDR3. The D gene is left open where the match is weak. Size values are once, few and many counts, or a class for expanded clones, and some rows have none.

j_gene: TRBJ1-1
v_gene: TRBV11-2
d_gene: .
abundance: .
CDR3aa: CASSFGENTEAFF
CDR3nt: TGTGCCAGCAGCTTTGGGGAGAACACTGAAGCTTTCTTT

j_gene: TRBJ2-6
v_gene: TRBV4-2
d_gene: TRBD2
abundance: few
CDR3aa: CASSQTSGSGANVLTF
CDR3nt: TGTGCCAGCAGCCAGACTAGCGGGAGTGGGGCCAACGTCCTGACTTTC

j_gene: TRBJ2-3
v_gene: TRBV6-4
d_gene: .
abundance: .
CDR3aa: CASSEAAGGTDTQYF
CDR3nt: TGTGCCAGCAGTGAGGCAGCGGGTGGCACAGATACGCAGTATTTT

j_gene: TRBJ2-2
v_gene: TRBV7-3
d_gene: .
abundance: once
CDR3aa: CASSSSGPRTGELFF
CDR3nt: TGTGCCAGCAGCTCCTCCGGGCCTCGAACCGGGGAGCTGTTTTTT

j_gene: TRBJ1-2
v_gene: TRBV28
d_gene: .
abundance: .
CDR3aa: CASSLGLTNYGYTF
CDR3nt: TGTGCCAGCAGCTTAGGGCTGACTAACTATGGCTACACCTTC

j_gene: TRBJ1-2
v_gene: TRBV9
d_gene: .
abundance: once
CDR3aa: CASSQPNYGYTF
CDR3nt: TGTGCCAGCTCTCAGCCTAACTATGGCTACACCTTC

j_gene: TRBJ2-1
v_gene: TRBV7-9
d_gene: .
abundance: .
CDR3aa: CASLTRSYNEQFF
CDR3nt: TGTGCCAGCCTGACACGCTCCTACAATGAGCAGTTCTTC

j_gene: TRBJ1-2
v_gene: TRBV9
d_gene: .
abundance: few
CDR3aa: CASSVDGDGYTF
CDR3nt: TGTGCCAGCAGCGTAGACGGCGATGGCTACACCTTC

j_gene: TRBJ2-1
v_gene: TRBV28
d_gene: TRBD2
abundance: .
CDR3aa: CASSFSGSQVDEQFF
CDR3nt: TGTGCCAGCAGTTTTAGCGGGAGCCAGGTCGATGAGCAGTTCTTC

j_gene: TRBJ2-7
v_gene: TRBV7-9
d_gene: .
abundance: .
CDR3aa: CASSVRGGGYEQYF
CDR3nt: TGTGCCAGCAGCGTGAGGGGGGGCGGATACGAGCAGTACTTC

j_gene: TRBJ2-7
v_gene: TRBV6-1
d_gene: .
abundance: once
CDR3aa: CASSEYAGDGYEQYF
CDR3nt: TGTGCCAGCAGTGAATACGCGGGTGATGGGTACGAGCAGTACTTC

j_gene: TRBJ2-1
v_gene: TRBV6-5
d_gene: .
abundance: .
CDR3aa: CASSYAPRTVNEQFF
CDR3nt: TGTGCCAGCAGTTACGCCCCCCGGACAGTCAATGAGCAGTTCTTC

j_gene: TRBJ2-2
v_gene: TRBV19
d_gene: .
abundance: .
CDR3aa: CASKRDDTGELFF
CDR3nt: TGTGCCAGTAAGAGGGACGACACCGGGGAGCTGTTTTTT

j_gene: TRBJ1-1
v_gene: TRBV7-6
d_gene: .
abundance: .
CDR3aa: CASSLAGFNTEAFF
CDR3nt: TGTGCCAGCAGCTTAGCAGGGTTTAACACTGAAGCTTTCTTT

j_gene: TRBJ2-1
v_gene: TRBV18
d_gene: TRBD2
abundance: .
CDR3aa: CASSPLSGGTYNEQFF
CDR3nt: TGTGCCAGCTCACCACTCTCCGGGGGGACCTACAATGAGCAGTTCTTC

j_gene: TRBJ2-2
v_gene: TRBV5-4
d_gene: .
abundance: .
CDR3aa: CASSPPTGELFF
CDR3nt: TGTGCCAGCAGCCCACCCACCGGGGAGCTGTTTTTT

j_gene: TRBJ1-2
v_gene: TRBV18
d_gene: TRBD1
abundance: .
CDR3aa: CASSPGQGINYGYTF
CDR3nt: TGTGCCAGCTCACCGGGACAGGGGATAAACTATGGCTACACCTTC

j_gene: TRBJ2-3
v_gene: TRBV9
d_gene: .
abundance: .
CDR3aa: CASSVAPSQDTQYF
CDR3nt: TGTGCCAGCAGCGTAGCTCCTTCACAAGATACGCAGTATTTT

j_gene: TRBJ1-3
v_gene: TRBV6-1
d_gene: .
abundance: few
CDR3aa: CASSVGPGNTIYF
CDR3nt: TGTGCCAGCAGTGTGGGTCCTGGAAACACCATATATTTT

j_gene: TRBJ2-7
v_gene: TRBV28
d_gene: .
abundance: .
CDR3aa: CASSPSGTLSYEQYF
CDR3nt: TGTGCCAGCAGCCCGTCCGGGACCCTATCCTACGAGCAGTACTTC

j_gene: TRBJ1-1
v_gene: TRBV30
d_gene: TRBD1
abundance: .
CDR3aa: CAWSHGTVEAFF
CDR3nt: TGTGCCTGGAGTCACGGGACAGTTGAAGCTTTCTTT

j_gene: TRBJ2-3
v_gene: TRBV5-1
d_gene: TRBD2
abundance: .
CDR3aa: CASSLGWTSGRSTTDTQYF
CDR3nt: TGCGCCAGCAGCTTGGGGTGGACTAGCGGGAGGTCCACCACAGATACGCAGTATTTT

j_gene: TRBJ2-7
v_gene: TRBV11-2
d_gene: .
abundance: .
CDR3aa: CASSLAGDYEQYF
CDR3nt: TGTGCCAGCAGCTTAGCAGGGGACTACGAGCAGTACTTC

j_gene: TRBJ1-4
v_gene: TRBV27
d_gene: .
abundance: once
CDR3aa: CASSYRGVEKLFF
CDR3nt: TGTGCCAGCAGTTATCGCGGTGTGGAAAAACTGTTTTTT

j_gene: TRBJ1-5
v_gene: TRBV5-5
d_gene: .
abundance: .
CDR3aa: CASSLQGSNQPQHF
CDR3nt: TGTGCCAGCAGCTTACAGGGAAGCAATCAGCCCCAGCATTTT

j_gene: TRBJ2-5
v_gene: TRBV5-1
d_gene: .
abundance: .
CDR3aa: CASSLKDTRGETQYF
CDR3nt: TGCGCCAGCAGCTTGAAGGACACCAGAGGAGAGACCCAGTACTTC

j_gene: TRBJ2-2
v_gene: TRBV5-1
d_gene: .
abundance: .
CDR3aa: CASSLGPAGRRNTGELFF
CDR3nt: TGCGCCAGCAGCTTGGGGCCCGCGGGGAGGAGGAACACCGGGGAGCTGTTTTTT

j_gene: TRBJ1-6
v_gene: TRBV6-1
d_gene: .
abundance: few
CDR3aa: CASGAWADNSPLHF
CDR3nt: TGTGCCAGTGGGGCGTGGGCGGATAATTCACCCCTCCACTTT

j_gene: TRBJ2-7
v_gene: TRBV20-1
d_gene: .
abundance: .
CDR3aa: CSAEAVYEQYF
CDR3nt: TGCAGTGCTGAAGCGGTCTACGAGCAGTACTTC

j_gene: TRBJ2-7
v_gene: TRBV6-5
d_gene: .
abundance: .
CDR3aa: CASSLGPSYEQYF
CDR3nt: TGTGCCAGCAGCCTTGGACCTTCCTACGAGCAGTACTTC

j_gene: TRBJ1-2
v_gene: TRBV28
d_gene: .
abundance: once
CDR3aa: CASTLQGLNYGYTF
CDR3nt: TGTGCCAGCACTCTTCAGGGCCTGAACTATGGCTACACCTTC

j_gene: TRBJ2-7
v_gene: TRBV7-2
d_gene: .
abundance: .
CDR3aa: CASSPHPGIEQYF
CDR3nt: TGTGCCAGCAGCCCTCACCCGGGGATCGAGCAGTACTTC

j_gene: TRBJ1-1
v_gene: TRBV5-4
d_gene: .
abundance: .
CDR3aa: CASSLGQGGDTEAFF
CDR3nt: TGTGCCAGCAGCTTAGGTCAGGGAGGGGACACTGAAGCTTTCTTT

j_gene: TRBJ2-3
v_gene: TRBV2
d_gene: TRBD2
abundance: once
CDR3aa: CASSEAGAGADTQYF
CDR3nt: TGTGCCAGCAGTGAGGCGGGAGCTGGCGCAGATACGCAGTATTTT

j_gene: TRBJ2-1
v_gene: TRBV27
d_gene: .
abundance: .
CDR3aa: CASSLGSYNEQFF
CDR3nt: TGTGCCAGCAGTTTAGGCAGCTACAATGAGCAGTTCTTC

j_gene: TRBJ2-3
v_gene: TRBV7-3
d_gene: TRBD2
abundance: .
CDR3aa: CASSQWTSGGADTQYF
CDR3nt: TGTGCCAGCAGCCAATGGACTAGCGGGGGCGCAGATACGCAGTATTTT

j_gene: TRBJ2-1
v_gene: TRBV5-1
d_gene: .
abundance: .
CDR3aa: CASSFEGEQFF
CDR3nt: TGCGCCAGCAGCTTTGAGGGTGAGCAGTTCTTC

j_gene: TRBJ2-7
v_gene: TRBV11-1
d_gene: .
abundance: few
CDR3aa: CASKGRSYEQYF
CDR3nt: TGTGCCAGCAAGGGACGGTCCTACGAGCAGTACTTC

j_gene: TRBJ1-2
v_gene: TRBV2
d_gene: .
abundance: .
CDR3aa: CASSGDRINPNYGYTF
CDR3nt: TGTGCCAGCAGCGGCGACAGGATAAACCCTAACTATGGCTACACCTTC

j_gene: TRBJ2-3
v_gene: TRBV10-2
d_gene: .
abundance: .
CDR3aa: CASSSDGYSTDTQYF
CDR3nt: TGCGCCAGCAGTTCCGACGGTTATAGCACAGATACGCAGTATTTT

j_gene: TRBJ2-7
v_gene: TRBV19
d_gene: TRBD1
abundance: .
CDR3aa: CASSRQGSTYEQYF
CDR3nt: TGTGCCAGTAGTAGACAGGGATCAACCTACGAGCAGTACTTC

j_gene: TRBJ2-7
v_gene: TRBV13
d_gene: .
abundance: .
CDR3aa: CASSLWDSRGEQYF
CDR3nt: TGTGCCAGCAGCTTATGGGACAGCCGCGGGGAACAGTACTTC

j_gene: TRBJ2-4
v_gene: TRBV4-1
d_gene: .
abundance: .
CDR3aa: CASSQENPGQNIQYF
CDR3nt: TGCGCCAGCAGCCAAGAGAACCCGGGACAAAACATTCAGTACTTC

j_gene: TRBJ2-6
v_gene: TRBV7-9
d_gene: .
abundance: .
CDR3aa: CASSSADSYSGANVLTF
CDR3nt: TGTGCCAGCAGCTCGGCCGACAGCTACTCTGGGGCCAACGTCCTGACTTTC

j_gene: TRBJ2-1
v_gene: TRBV7-9
d_gene: TRBD2
abundance: .
CDR3aa: CASSFGLAGGDEQFF
CDR3nt: TGTGCCAGCAGCTTTGGTCTAGCGGGAGGTGATGAGCAGTTCTTC

j_gene: TRBJ1-1
v_gene: TRBV30
d_gene: .
abundance: .
CDR3aa: CAWSVPGQLNTEAFF
CDR3nt: TGTGCCTGGAGTGTACCAGGACAGTTGAACACTGAAGCTTTCTTT

j_gene: TRBJ2-7
v_gene: TRBV28
d_gene: TRBD2
abundance: .
CDR3aa: CASTVGLADYEQYF
CDR3nt: TGTGCCAGCACCGTGGGACTAGCGGACTACGAGCAGTACTTC

j_gene: TRBJ2-7
v_gene: TRBV5-1
d_gene: .
abundance: .
CDR3aa: CASSYEGYEQYF
CDR3nt: TGCGCCAGCAGCTACGAGGGCTACGAGCAGTACTTC

j_gene: TRBJ2-2
v_gene: TRBV6-4
d_gene: TRBD2
abundance: .
CDR3aa: CASSDSAGAGELFF
CDR3nt: TGTGCCAGCAGTGACTCAGCGGGGGCCGGGGAGCTGTTTTTT

j_gene: TRBJ1-5
v_gene: TRBV5-6
d_gene: .
abundance: .
CDR3aa: CASSLGGSGLYSNQPQHF
CDR3nt: TGTGCCAGCAGCTTGGGGGGTTCGGGCCTCTATAGCAATCAGCCCCAGCATTTT

j_gene: TRBJ2-5
v_gene: TRBV15
d_gene: TRBD2
abundance: .
CDR3aa: CATSSLRGLVETQYF
CDR3nt: TGTGCCACCAGCAGCCTCAGGGGACTAGTGGAGACCCAGTACTTC

j_gene: TRBJ2-2
v_gene: TRBV14
d_gene: TRBD2
abundance: few
CDR3aa: CASSQASGRVANTGELFF
CDR3nt: TGTGCCAGCAGCCAGGCTAGCGGGAGGGTTGCGAACACCGGGGAGCTGTTTTTT

j_gene: TRBJ1-2
v_gene: TRBV30
d_gene: .
abundance: .
CDR3aa: CAWAGVYGYTF
CDR3nt: TGTGCCTGGGCCGGGGTCTATGGCTACACCTTC

j_gene: TRBJ2-3
v_gene: TRBV12-1
d_gene: .
abundance: .
CDR3aa: CASSAGQGTDTQYF
CDR3nt: TGTGCCAGCAGCGCAGGACAGGGGACAGATACGCAGTATTTT

j_gene: TRBJ1-2
v_gene: TRBV2
d_gene: .
abundance: .
CDR3aa: CARRTENYGYTF
CDR3nt: TGTGCCAGGCGGACAGAGAACTATGGCTACACCTTC

j_gene: TRBJ2-2
v_gene: TRBV5-4
d_gene: TRBD2
abundance: .
CDR3aa: CASSFLAGGLGTGELFF
CDR3nt: TGTGCCAGCAGCTTCCTAGCGGGAGGGCTGGGGACCGGGGAGCTGTTTTTT

j_gene: TRBJ2-3
v_gene: TRBV5-1
d_gene: TRBD2
abundance: .
CDR3aa: CASSLTSGSDTQYF
CDR3nt: TGCGCCAGCAGCTTAACTAGCGGTTCGGATACGCAGTATTTT